The TCR beta chain under discussion was sequenced for a study of vaccination effects on CD4 cells after COVID-19 (dated by TCRdb to between 2020 and 2023). Some background on the complete study: Across the study, the median time from the second dose to post-vaccine sampling was 72 days (range 14 to 241). A total of ten to eleven COVID-19 convalescent patients and a handful of SARS-CoV-2-naive healthy vaccine recipients were included in the full study. In both COVID-19 convalescent patients and infection-naive vaccine recipients, the study compared SARS-CoV-2 spike-specific CD4+ TCR repertoires from before mRNA vaccination with those from after it. Cultures from other donors in the study were sequenced with the Oncomine TCR Beta short-read assay on an Illumina iSeq 100.

The ViraFEST assay stimulated PBMC with viral peptide pools and then used TCR sequencing to identify antigen-specific CD4+ T cell clonotypes by expansion. After less than 13 days of culture, CD4+ T cells were isolated with the EasySep CD4+ T cell isolation kit. Each participant got two doses of an mRNA SARS-CoV-2 vaccine, either BNT162b2 or mRNA-1273. Negative nucleocapsid antibody results before and after vaccination confirmed that the healthy vaccine recipients had no prior SARS-CoV-2 infection. Each well held two million PBMC cultured in IMDM containing around 5.1% human AB serum, roughly 9.9 IU/ml IL-2 and gentamicin, along with 8 to 10 ug/ml peptides. On days 3 and 7, half of the culture medium was replaced with fresh IL-2-containing medium. Unless noted otherwise, every peptide stimulation condition was grown in triplicate wells. PBMC were separated from whole blood using Ficoll-Paque Plus gradient centrifugation and were then either cryopreserved at -140C or used fresh. The overlapping peptide pools covered the spike proteins of SARS-CoV-2 and of the common cold coronaviruses HCoV-NL63, HCoV-OC43 and HCoV-229E. Genomic DNA was extracted from cultured CD4+ T cells with the QIAamp micro DNA kit.

The library was produced with the immunoSEQ multiplex PCR assay. TCR beta CDR3 sequencing was performed on DNA from the cultured, isolated CD4+ T cells. The source study handled its data this way. The analysis removed non-productive TCR sequences, trimmed reads to the CDR3 region, and retained only CDR3s that were 7 or more amino acids long. Antigen-specific clonotypes were identified with the MANAFEST web app by comparing expansion in peptide wells against reference cultures. For clones to be considered positive, expansion at FDR<0.05 versus reference and all other wells, an odds ratio above 5, and a frequency above 0.1% in two replicate wells were required. A clonotype was defined as cross-reactive if the clonotype was significantly expanded both in SARS-CoV-2 spike wells and in at least one common cold coronavirus spike condition. CDR3 similarity was assessed by Levenshtein distance with the stringdist R package, and unrooted trees were built with ape in R 3.6.1. The clones in this table, taken by TCRdb from immuneACCESS, are in-frame only. Not every clone is retained; where verified, under half of the shortfall comes from an unresolved V gene, and the cause of the rest is unknown. V and J calls and clone size are given by that table; D and trimming were obtained from the DNA. Recorded for this sample are about 69,000 clones; about 80% of them occurred a single time. Of the sample, 0.95% falls within the top ten clones.

This clone was counted only a few times. The antigen it recognizes is unknown. Per-base qualities were not stored, and no clone one base away is much larger. From a lookup of the germline V gene, CDR1 and CDR2 are KGHDR and SFDVKD. The cysteine opens and the phenylalanine closes a CDR3 of 15 amino acids. The entry retains the CDR3 DNA only, 45 bases that are in frame from base 1. V and J lose 5 bases and 2 bases, and a span of 12 bases separates them. What the authors observed across the whole study: Only a small number of convalescent patients were included, and no early post-infection timepoints were available, which limited the study. Among healthy vaccine recipients, nearly all vaccine-induced clones were SARS-CoV-2 mono-reactive, and only 1 of 255 was cross-reactive with common cold coronaviruses. Both infection-induced and vaccine-induced clones contracted markedly at late post-vaccination timepoints, which is consistent with waning T cell responses.

Rearrangement joined TRBV24-1 to TRBJ1-5; no D gene can be assigned with confidence. The sequences come from CD4+ T cells from PBMCs cultured with HCoV-OC43 spike peptides, collected after COVID-19 vaccination. The sample's cell subset or site label is to be understood as: HCoV-OC43 spike overlapping peptide pool stimulation. This receptor was obtained from a human donor who received a COVID-19 vaccine. The DNA sequence is given as TGTGCCACCAGTGCATCTCGGATGGGCAATCAGCCCCAGCATTTT. Protein translation: CATSASRMGNQPQHF.